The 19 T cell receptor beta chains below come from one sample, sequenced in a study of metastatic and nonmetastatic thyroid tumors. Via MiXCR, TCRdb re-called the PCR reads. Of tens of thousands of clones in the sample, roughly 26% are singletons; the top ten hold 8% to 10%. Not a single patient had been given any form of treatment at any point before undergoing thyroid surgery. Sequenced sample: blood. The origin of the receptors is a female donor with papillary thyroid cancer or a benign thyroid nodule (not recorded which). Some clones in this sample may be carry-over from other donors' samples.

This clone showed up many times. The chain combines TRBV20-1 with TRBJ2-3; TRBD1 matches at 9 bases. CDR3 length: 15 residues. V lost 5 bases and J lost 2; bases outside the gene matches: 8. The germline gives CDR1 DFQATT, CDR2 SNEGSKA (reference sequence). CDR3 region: CSAPRTGDYTDTQYF. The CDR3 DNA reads TGCAGTGCTCCTCGGACAGGGGATTACACAGATACGCAGTATTTT.

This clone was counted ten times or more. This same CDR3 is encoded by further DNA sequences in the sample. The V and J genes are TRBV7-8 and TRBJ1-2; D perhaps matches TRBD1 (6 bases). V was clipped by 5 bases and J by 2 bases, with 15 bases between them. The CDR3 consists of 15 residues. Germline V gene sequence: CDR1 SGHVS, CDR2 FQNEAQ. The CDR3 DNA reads TGTGCCAGCAGCCTCAGTACAGGGTCCAACTATGGCTACACCTTC. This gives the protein CASSLSTGSNYGYTF. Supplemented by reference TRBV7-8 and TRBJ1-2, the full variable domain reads GAGVSQSPRYKVAKRGQDVALRCDPISGHVSLFWYQQALGQGPEFLTYFQNEAQLDKSGLPSDRFFAERPEGSVSTLKIQRTQQEDSAVYLCASSLSTGSNYGYTFGSGTRLTVV.

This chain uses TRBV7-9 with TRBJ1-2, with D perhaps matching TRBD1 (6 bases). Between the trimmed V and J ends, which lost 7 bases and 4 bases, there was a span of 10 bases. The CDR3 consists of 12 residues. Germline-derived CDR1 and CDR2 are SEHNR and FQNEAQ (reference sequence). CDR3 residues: CASIGTTYGYTF. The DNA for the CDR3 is TGTGCCAGCATCGGGACAACCTATGGCTACACCTTC.

CDR3 in amino acids: CASSLGPQANYGYTF. In DNA, the CDR3 is TGTGCCAGCAGCTTAGGTCCTCAGGCGAACTATGGCTACACCTTC. V and J are TRBV11-2 and TRBJ1-2, with D uncertain. Germline CDR1 reads SGHAT; CDR2 reads FQNNGV. V lost 1 base and J lost 2, with 11 bases in between. The CDR3 has 15 residues. Full variable domain (outside the CDR3, taken from reference TRBV11-2 and TRBJ1-2): EAGVAQSPRYKIIEKRQSVAFWCNPISGHATLYWYQQILGQGPKLLIQFQNNGVVDDSQLPKDRFSAERLKGVDSTLKIQPAKLEDSAVYLCASSLGPQANYGYTFGSGTRLTVV.

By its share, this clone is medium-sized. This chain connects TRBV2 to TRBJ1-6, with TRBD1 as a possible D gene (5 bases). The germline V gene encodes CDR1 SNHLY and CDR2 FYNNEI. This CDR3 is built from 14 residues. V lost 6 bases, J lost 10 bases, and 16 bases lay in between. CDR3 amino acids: CASRPFGGRSPLHF. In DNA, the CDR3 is TGTGCCAGCAGACCGTTTGGGGGACGGTCACCCCTCCACTTT.

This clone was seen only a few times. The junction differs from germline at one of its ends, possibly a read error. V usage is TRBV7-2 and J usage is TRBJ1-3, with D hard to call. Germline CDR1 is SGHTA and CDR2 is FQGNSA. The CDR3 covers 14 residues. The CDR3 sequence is CTSSLGVSVNTIYF. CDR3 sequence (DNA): TGTACCAGCAGCTTAGGGGTCTCTGTAAACACCATATATTTT.

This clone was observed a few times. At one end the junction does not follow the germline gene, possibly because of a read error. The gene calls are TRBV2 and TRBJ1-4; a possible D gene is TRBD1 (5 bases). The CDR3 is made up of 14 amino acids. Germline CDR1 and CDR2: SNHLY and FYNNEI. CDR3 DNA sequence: TGTGCCAGCAGTAGGACATATGAGAATGACAAACTGTTTTTT. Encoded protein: CASSRTYENDKLFF.

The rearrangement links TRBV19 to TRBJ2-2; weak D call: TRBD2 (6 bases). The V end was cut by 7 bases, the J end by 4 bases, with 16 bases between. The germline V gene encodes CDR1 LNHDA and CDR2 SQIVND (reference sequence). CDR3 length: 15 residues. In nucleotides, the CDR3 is TGTGCCAGTATCCCGAGCTGGAGGGGCACCGGGGAGCTGTTTTTT. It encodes CASIPSWRGTGELFF.

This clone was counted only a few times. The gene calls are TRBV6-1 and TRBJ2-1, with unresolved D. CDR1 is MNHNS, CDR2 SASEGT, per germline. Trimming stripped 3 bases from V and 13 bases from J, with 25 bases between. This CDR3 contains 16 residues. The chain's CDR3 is CASSEGLEGIYNHQFF. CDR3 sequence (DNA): TGTGCCAGCAGTGAGGGTCTAGAAGGGATCTACAATCATCAGTTCTTC.

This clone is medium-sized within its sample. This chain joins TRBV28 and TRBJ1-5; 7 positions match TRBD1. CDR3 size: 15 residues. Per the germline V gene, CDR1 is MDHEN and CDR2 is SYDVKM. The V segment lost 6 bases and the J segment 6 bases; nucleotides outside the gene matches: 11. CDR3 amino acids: CASRSRTGPSQPQHF. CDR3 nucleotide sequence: TGTGCCAGCAGATCCCGGACAGGTCCTAGTCAGCCCCAGCATTTT. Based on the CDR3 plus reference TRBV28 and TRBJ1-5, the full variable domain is DVKVTQSSRYLVKRTGEKVFLECVQDMDHENMFWYRQDPGLGLRLIYFSYDVKMKEKGDIPEGYSVSREKKERFSLILESASTNQTSMYLCASRSRTGPSQPQHFGDGTRLSIL.

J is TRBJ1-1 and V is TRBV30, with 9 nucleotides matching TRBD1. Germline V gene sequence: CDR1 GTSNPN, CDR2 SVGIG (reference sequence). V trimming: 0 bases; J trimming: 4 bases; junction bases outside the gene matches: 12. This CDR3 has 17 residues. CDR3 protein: CAWSVVVLGQGPTEAFF. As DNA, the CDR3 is TGTGCCTGGAGTGTAGTGGTCCTAGGACAGGGGCCCACTGAAGCTTTCTTT.

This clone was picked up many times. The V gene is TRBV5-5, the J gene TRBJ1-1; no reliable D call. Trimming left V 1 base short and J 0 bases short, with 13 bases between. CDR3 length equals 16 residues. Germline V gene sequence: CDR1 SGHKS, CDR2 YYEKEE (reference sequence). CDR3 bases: TGTGCCAGCAGCTTGTCGGCCAGCGCAATGAACACTGAAGCTTTCTTT. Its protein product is CASSLSASAMNTEAFF.

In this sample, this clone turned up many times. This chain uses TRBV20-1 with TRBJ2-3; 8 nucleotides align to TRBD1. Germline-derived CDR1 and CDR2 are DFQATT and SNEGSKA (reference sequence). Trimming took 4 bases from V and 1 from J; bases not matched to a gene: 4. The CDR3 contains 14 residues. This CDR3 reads CSAKQGARTDTQYF. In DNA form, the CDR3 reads TGCAGTGCTAAGCAGGGGGCCCGCACAGATACGCAGTATTTT.

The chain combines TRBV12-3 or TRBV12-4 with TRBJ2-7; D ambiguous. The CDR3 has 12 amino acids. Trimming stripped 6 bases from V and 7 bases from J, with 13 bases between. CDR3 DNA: TGTGCCAGCAGAGAAGGGCTCGGAGAGCAGTACTTC. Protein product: CASREGLGEQYF.

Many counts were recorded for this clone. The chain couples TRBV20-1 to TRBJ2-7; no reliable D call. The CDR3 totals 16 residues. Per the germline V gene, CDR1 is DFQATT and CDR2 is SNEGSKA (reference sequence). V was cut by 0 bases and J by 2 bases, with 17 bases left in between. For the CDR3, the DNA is TGCAGTGCTAGAGATACGCGGTGGGCCGCCACCTACGAGCAGTACTTC. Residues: CSARDTRWAATYEQYF.

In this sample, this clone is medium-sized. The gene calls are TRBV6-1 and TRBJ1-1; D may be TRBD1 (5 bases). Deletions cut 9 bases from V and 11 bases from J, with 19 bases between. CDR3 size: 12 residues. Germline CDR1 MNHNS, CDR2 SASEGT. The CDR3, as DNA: TGTGCCAGTCATGGGACGGGGCTGCCCGCTTTCTTT. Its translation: CASHGTGLPAFF.

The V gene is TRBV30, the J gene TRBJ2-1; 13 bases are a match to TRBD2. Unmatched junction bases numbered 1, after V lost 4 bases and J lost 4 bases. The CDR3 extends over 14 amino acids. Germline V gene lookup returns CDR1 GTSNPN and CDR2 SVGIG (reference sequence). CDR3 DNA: TGTGCCTGGACGGGACTAGCGGGGTACAATGAGCAGTTCTTC. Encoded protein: CAWTGLAGYNEQFF.

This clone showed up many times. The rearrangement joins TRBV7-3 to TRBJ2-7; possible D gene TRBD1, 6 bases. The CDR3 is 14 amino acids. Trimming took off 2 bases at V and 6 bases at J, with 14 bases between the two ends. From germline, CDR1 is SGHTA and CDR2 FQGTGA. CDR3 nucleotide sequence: TGTGCCAGCAGCTTACTGGGGGCGCAAGGCGAGCAGTACTTC. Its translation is CASSLLGAQGEQYF.

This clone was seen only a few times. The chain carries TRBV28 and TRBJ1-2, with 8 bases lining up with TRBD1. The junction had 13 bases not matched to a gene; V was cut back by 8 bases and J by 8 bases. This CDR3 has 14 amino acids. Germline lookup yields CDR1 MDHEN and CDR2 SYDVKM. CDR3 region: CASYRQGITIGYTF. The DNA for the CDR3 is TGTGCCAGCTATCGACAGGGGATAACTATCGGCTACACCTTC.